This TCR beta chain was captured in a study of blood T cell repertoires in COVID-19. It was within 2 weeks before study entry that exposed participants met a COVID-19 case. The method was immunoSEQ multiplex PCR; TCRdb's version includes in-frame clones alone and lacks a portion of them. The profile shows 130,000 to 150,000 clones, over 80% of them singletons. This clonotype originated in a woman between 45 and 60 years old who had been exposed to COVID-19. Sequencing used PBMCs or T cells enriched from blood (not recorded which).

This CDR3 reads CAISPGQRGYTF. As DNA, the CDR3 is TGTGCCATCAGCCCGGGACAGAGGGGCTACACCTTC. The V gene is TRBV10-3, the J gene TRBJ1-2; 7 bases line up with TRBD1. The ends lost 6 bases at V and 8 bases at J; junction bases unmatched: 6. The germline V gene encodes CDR1 ENHRY and CDR2 SYGVKD. CDR3 size: 12 residues.